The subject of this entry is one TCR beta chain. The clone's antigen remains unknown. No much larger clone is present one base from it, and per-base qualities are unavailable. The library relied on the immunoSEQ multiplex PCR assay. Drawn from immuneACCESS, this table holds only the in-frame rearrangements with V and J called that TCRdb kept. Clones are partly lost; checked studies trace under half to an unresolved V gene and leave the rest unexplained. The sample records 200,000 to 250,000 clones, 85% to 95% of which are singletons. The ten largest clones add up to approximately 1.6% of the sample. This specimen comes from a study of control samples from healthy donors and cancer patients (TCRdb year 2020). Input material: blood. This TCR was sampled from a man over 45 in good health.

The CDR3 protein sequence reads: CASSYSDSRFYEQYF. Here is the DNA: TGTGCCAGCAGTTACTCAGACTCGCGTTTTTACGAGCAGTACTTC. The chain is encoded by TRBV7-2 joined to TRBJ2-7, with no reliable assignment of the D segment. The CDR3 starts with the cysteine, ends with the phenylalanine, and has 15 residues. Just the 45-base CDR3 DNA is kept, in frame starting at base 1. Per the germline V gene, SGHTA is the CDR1 and FQGNSA is the CDR2. Trimming at the junction amounts to 6 bases on V and 4 bases on J, and the germline ends lie 19 bases apart.